The 32 T cell receptor beta chains presented below share a single source sample, sequenced in a study of OX40 agonist ivuxolimab in advanced cancers. TCRdb's copy holds only in-frame clones and misses some; the assay was immunoSEQ multiplex PCR. Of roughly 89,000 clones listed, roughly four fifths are singletons. The sample was CD4+ or CD8+ T cells sorted from blood, taken in a trial of the OX40 agonist ivuxolimab. Every receptor here comes from an adult with an advanced solid tumor such as melanoma, head and neck, liver or kidney cancer.

The chain employs TRBV5-4 and TRBJ1-1; 7 nucleotides align to TRBD1. Germline assignment: CDR1 SGHNT and CDR2 YYREEE (reference sequence). Unmatched junction bases numbered 4, after V lost 4 bases and J lost 1 base. This CDR3 comprises 14 residues. The DNA for the CDR3 is TGTGCCAGCAGCAAGGGACAGAAGAACACTGAAGCTTTCTTT. The encoded protein is CASSKGQKNTEAFF.

The chain couples TRBV5-4 to TRBJ1-2, with D possibly being TRBD1 (5 bases). V was cut by 3 bases and J by 5 bases, with 11 bases left in between. CDR3 size: 13 residues. Germline V gene data show CDR1 as SGHNT and CDR2 as YYREEE (reference sequence). The CDR3 DNA sequence: TGTGCCAGCAGCTCCGGGACGGAATATGGCTACACCTTC. Protein: CASSSGTEYGYTF.

The chain recombines TRBV18 with TRBJ2-3; TRBD1 matches at 7 bases. CDR1 and CDR2 (germline): KGHSH, LQKENI. The CDR3 covers 15 residues. V dropped 3 bases and J dropped 0; count of bases not matched to a gene: 3. The CDR3 here is CASSPGQRSTDTQYF. CDR3 nucleotides: TGTGCCAGCTCACCGGGACAGAGAAGCACAGATACGCAGTATTTT.

This chain links TRBV5-1 with TRBJ1-5; a possible D gene is TRBD1 (6 bases). The CDR3 length is 15 residues. V lost 1 base and J lost 0, with 8 bases in between. Germline V lookup: CDR1 SGHRS, CDR2 YFSETQ. The CDR3 DNA reads TGCGCCAGCAGCTTGACAGGGATTAGCAATCAGCCCCAGCATTTT. Its protein product is CASSLTGISNQPQHF.

The V gene is TRBV5-4, the J gene TRBJ2-1; no clear D. Germline lookup yields CDR1 SGHNT and CDR2 YYREEE (reference sequence). The CDR3 totals 14 residues. Trimming stripped 7 bases from V and 7 bases from J, with 18 bases between. The CDR3 is CASGLVGKPNEQFF. The CDR3 nucleotides read TGTGCCAGCGGTCTTGTTGGGAAGCCTAATGAGCAGTTCTTC.

The CDR3 coding sequence is TGCGCCAGCAGCCCCTTGGGGAGCACAGATACGCAGTATTTT. Translating gives CASSPLGSTDTQYF. The chain joins TRBV4-3 to TRBJ2-3; D is ambiguous. CDR3 length: 14 amino acids. With 4 bases removed from V and 0 bases from J, the gap between germline ends came to 8 bases. Germline CDR1 reads LGHNA; CDR2 reads YSLEER.

This chain connects TRBV4-2 to TRBJ1-1; D is unresolved. This CDR3 spans 14 amino acids. CDR1 and CDR2 (germline): LGHNA, YNFKEQ. V lost 0 bases to trimming and J lost 1 base, with 6 bases between them. The CDR3 DNA reads as TGTGCCAGCAGCCAAGATCGCTCGAACACTGAAGCTTTCTTT. This codes for CASSQDRSNTEAFF.

This clone was seen a few times. The V call is TRBV6-1, the J call TRBJ1-5; no definite D call. With 5 bases removed from V and 0 bases from J, the gap between germline ends came to 8 bases. CDR1 and CDR2 (germline): MNHNS, SASEGT. CDR3 length equals 14 residues. CDR3 bases: TGTGCCAGCAGTCCCAGGAATAGCAATCAGCCCCAGCATTTT. Its translation is CASSPRNSNQPQHF.

The gene calls are TRBV7-9 and TRBJ2-3; D gene unclear. Germline loops: CDR1 SEHNR, CDR2 FQNEAQ (reference sequence). The CDR3 runs 12 residues. The V and J ends lost 5 bases and 6 bases respectively, with 9 bases between them. The CDR3 bases are TGTGCCAGCAGCGCCCGAATGGATACGCAGTATTTT. Amino acid sequence: CASSARMDTQYF.

This chain joins TRBV21-1 and TRBJ1-4. TRBV21-1 is described as a pseudogene. The CDR3 covers 22 residues. The CDR3 DNA sequence: TGTGCCAGCAACCCAGCAAAAGATTTTTCGGAACCTCGGCAAAATGTTAATGAAAAACTGTTTTTT. Amino acids: CASNPAKDFSEPRQNVNEKLFF.

V usage is TRBV6-5 and J usage is TRBJ2-2; 7 nucleotides match TRBD2. CDR3 length equals 15 residues. J lost 6 bases, V lost 6 bases, and 10 bases had no gene match. The germline V gene has CDR1 MNHEY and CDR2 SVGAGI. CDR3 loop: CASRRPLGLAGELFF. CDR3 nucleotide sequence: TGTGCCAGCAGACGACCCCTAGGACTAGCCGGGGAGCTGTTTTTT.

The count of this clone is one. The chain joins TRBV11-1 to TRBJ2-5, with D possibly TRBD2 on 6 matching bases. V dropped 5 bases and J dropped 10 bases, with 20 bases sitting between them. The CDR3 covers 14 residues. Germline CDR1 SGHAT, CDR2 FQDESV (reference sequence). The CDR3 sequence is CASSRGTTGFGQYF. The CDR3 DNA follows: TGTGCCAGCAGCCGGGGGACGACCGGATTTGGCCAGTACTTC.

The chain has TRBV13 and TRBJ2-5; perhaps TRBD1 as D (7 bases). The germline V gene encodes CDR1 PRHDT and CDR2 FYEKMQ (reference sequence). V lost 5 bases to trimming and J lost 4 bases, with 20 bases between them. The CDR3 covers 16 residues. The CDR3 reads CASSPGDRVGGETQYF. CDR3 DNA: TGTGCCAGCAGCCCGGGAGACAGGGTTGGGGGAGAGACCCAGTACTTC.

The chain combines TRBV27 with TRBJ1-2, with 7 bases identical to TRBD1. Germline CDR1 is MNHEY and CDR2 is SMNVEV (reference sequence). CDR3 length: 14 residues. V trimming: 5 bases; J trimming: 5 bases; junction bases outside the gene matches: 8. This chain's CDR3 is CASSRRTGEYGYTF. The CDR3 DNA reads TGTGCCAGCAGTAGACGGACAGGCGAGTATGGCTACACCTTC.

The V and J genes are TRBV20-1 and TRBJ1-1, with D unresolved. Germline V gene sequence: CDR1 DFQATT, CDR2 SNEGSKA (reference sequence). The CDR3 spans 11 residues. V dropped 6 bases and J dropped 5 bases, with 10 bases sitting between them. DNA of the CDR3: TGCAGTGCAGCCATCCGGACTGAAGCTTTCTTT. Protein sequence: CSAAIRTEAFF.

J is TRBJ2-1 and V is TRBV11-3, with 7 bases aligning to TRBD2. CDR3 length: 14 amino acids. Germline loops: CDR1 SGHNT, CDR2 YENEEA. V trimming: 8 bases; J trimming: 6 bases; junction bases outside the gene matches: 10. The CDR3 reads CASRSSAGVNEQFF. CDR3 DNA: TGTGCCAGCCGGAGTTCTGCGGGGGTCAATGAGCAGTTCTTC.

The chain joins TRBV7-9 to TRBJ1-4, with D possibly matching TRBD1 (5 bases). V was clipped by 4 bases and J by 5 bases, with 17 bases between them. Germline V gives CDR1 SEHNR, CDR2 FQNEAQ (reference sequence). The CDR3 totals 16 residues. The CDR3 here is CASSSPGRQRNEKLFF. DNA for the CDR3: TGTGCCAGCAGCTCCCCCGGTAGACAGCGGAATGAAAAACTGTTTTTT. Together with reference TRBV7-9 and TRBJ1-4, the CDR3 gives the full variable domain: DTGVSQNPRHKITKRGQNVTFRCDPISEHNRLYWYRQTLGQGPEFLTYFQNEAQLEKSRLLSDRFSAERPKGSFSTLEIQRTEQGDSAMYLCASSSPGRQRNEKLFFGSGTQLSVL.

The chain combines TRBV7-3 with TRBJ2-6; D is ambiguous. Trimming cost V 5 bases and J 2 bases, with 10 bases left between them. CDR1 SGHTA and CDR2 FQGTGA come from the germline V gene. The CDR3 has 15 residues. The DNA of the CDR3 is TGTGCCAGCAGCCTCCGCAACCCTGGGGCCAACGTCCTGACTTTC. Amino acid sequence: CASSLRNPGANVLTF.

The CDR3 DNA follows: TGTGCCAGCAACCACAATTCACCCCTCCACTTT. This encodes CASNHNSPLHF. The chain carries TRBV6-5 and TRBJ1-6; no reliable D call. The CDR3 consists of 11 residues. Between the trimmed V and J ends, which lost 7 bases and 7 bases, there was a span of 5 bases. CDR1 MNHEY and CDR2 SVGAGI come from the germline V gene.

The chain has TRBV5-1 and TRBJ2-5; D gene uncertain. This CDR3 contains 14 residues. Trimming removed 3 bases at V and 4 bases at J, with 13 bases between. CDR1 is SGHRS and CDR2 is YFSETQ in the germline V gene. The CDR3 coding sequence is TGCGCCAGCAGCTCGGGCCGAGGTGGAGAGACCCAGTACTTC. This gives the protein CASSSGRGGETQYF.

The V call is TRBV10-3, the J call TRBJ1-5; D not resolved. There are 15 residues in the CDR3. The V end was cut by 2 bases, the J end by 7 bases, with 15 bases between. Germline-derived CDR1 and CDR2 are ENHRY and SYGVKD. For the CDR3, the DNA is TGTGCCATCAGTGAGGGCGACCTAGAGGTCCAGCCCCAGCATTTT. Protein sequence: CAISEGDLEVQPQHF.

This chain connects TRBV14 to TRBJ1-2; D is unresolved. The CDR3 consists of 17 residues. Germline CDR1 SGHDN, CDR2 FVKESK. V was shortened by 0 bases and J by 0 bases, with 14 bases between the two germline ends. CDR3 in DNA: TGTGCCAGCAGCCAAGAAGTACCCCCTCGGACTAACTATGGCTACACCTTC. Translation gives CASSQEVPPRTNYGYTF. Together with reference TRBV14 and TRBJ1-2, the CDR3 gives the full variable domain: EAGVTQFPSHSVIEKGQTVTLRCDPISGHDNLYWYRRVMGKEIKFLLHFVKESKQDESGMPNNRFLAERTGGTYSTLKVQPAELEDSGVYFCASSQEVPPRTNYGYTFGSGTRLTVV.

V gene TRBV5-1 combines with J gene TRBJ2-1; D possibly corresponds to TRBD1 (6 bases). V shed 4 bases and J shed 3 bases, with 20 bases lying between them. The CDR3 extends over 17 amino acids. Germline values: CDR1 SGHRS, CDR2 YFSETQ. CDR3 in DNA: TGCGCCAGCAGCGCAGAGGGGGAAGGGGGATTCTACAATGAGCAGTTCTTC. Its translation is CASSAEGEGGFYNEQFF.

This chain links TRBV5-6 with TRBJ1-1; D is possibly TRBD1 (5 bases). Trimming took 6 bases from V and 3 from J, leaving 18 bases between them. CDR3 length: 15 amino acids. The germline gives CDR1 SGHDT, CDR2 YYEEEE. The DNA for the CDR3 is TGTGCCAGCACCTGGGGATCAAGAGGGGACACTGAAGCTTTCTTT. This gives the protein CASTWGSRGDTEAFF.

The chain couples TRBV30 to TRBJ1-4; 7 bases agree with TRBD1. V trimming: 3 bases; J trimming: 0 bases; junction bases outside the gene matches: 10. The CDR3 is made up of 17 amino acids. Looked up from germline, CDR1 is GTSNPN and CDR2 is SVGIG (reference sequence). CDR3 amino acids: CAWSRGPDRATNEKLFF. The CDR3 DNA is TGTGCCTGGAGCCGAGGCCCAGACAGGGCAACTAATGAAAAACTGTTTTTT.

The rearrangement links TRBV7-2 to TRBJ1-1; tentative D call: TRBD1 (5 bases). V was shortened by 2 bases and J by 7 bases, with 14 bases between the two germline ends. There are 14 residues in the CDR3. From germline, CDR1 is SGHTA and CDR2 FQGNSA. The CDR3 here is CASSLLRGRIEAFF. In DNA, the CDR3 is TGTGCCAGCAGCTTATTAAGGGGTCGGATTGAAGCTTTCTTT.

The chain employs TRBV29-1 and TRBJ2-5, with unresolved D. The CDR3 has 15 residues. V gave up 6 bases and J gave up 2 bases, with 19 bases separating them. The V gene's germline CDR1 is SQVTM and CDR2 ANQGSEA. The CDR3 region is CSVFEAGVAQETQYF. In DNA, the CDR3 is TGCAGCGTCTTTGAAGCCGGAGTGGCGCAAGAGACCCAGTACTTC.

The chain carries TRBV6-1 and TRBJ2-7, with TRBD1 identical over 9 bases. The V gene's germline CDR1 is MNHNS and CDR2 SASEGT. CDR3 length: 15 amino acids. J was trimmed by 2 bases and V by 4 bases; bases with no gene match: 6. The CDR3 here is CASSVGTGTTYEQYF. CDR3 DNA: TGTGCCAGCAGTGTGGGGACAGGGACGACCTACGAGCAGTACTTC.

Turning to this clone: Germline and junction disagree at one end, which may indicate a read error. The chain couples TRBV5-1 to TRBJ2-1, with D tentatively TRBD2 (6 bases). This CDR3 contains 15 residues. Per germline, CDR1 SGHRS and CDR2 YFSETQ. The CDR3 loop is CASSLAQLEVNGEVF. CDR3 DNA sequence: TGCGCCAGCAGCTTGGCTCAGCTCGAAGTTAACGGGGAGGTCTTC.

The CDR3 reads CASSRGGLGSGELFF. Here the CDR3 DNA reads TGTGCCAGCAGCCGAGGGGGTCTCGGGTCCGGGGAGCTGTTTTTT. This chain links TRBV27 with TRBJ2-2, with D tentatively TRBD1 (6 bases). The CDR3 covers 15 residues. The germline gives CDR1 MNHEY, CDR2 SMNVEV (reference sequence). V was trimmed by 6 bases and J by 6 bases, leaving 17 bases between them.

The gene calls are TRBV5-5 and TRBJ1-6, with D possibly being TRBD1 (6 bases). This CDR3 comprises 15 residues. Germline V lookup: CDR1 SGHKS, CDR2 YYEKEE (reference sequence). V lost 8 bases, J lost 7 bases, and 19 bases lay in between. The CDR3 nucleotides are TGTGCCAGTACGTTGACGGGACAACGGAATTCACCCCTCCACTTT. It codes for CASTLTGQRNSPLHF.

The CDR3 region has the DNA TGTGCCAGCAGGCCTGGACTAGCGGGGGGGCCGGGGGCAGATACGCAGTATTTT. Amino acids: CASRPGLAGGPGADTQYF. The chain links TRBV2 to TRBJ2-3, with 15 bases matching TRBD2. V was pared by 6 bases and J by 4 bases, with 11 bases of the junction left unmatched. Germline assignment: CDR1 SNHLY and CDR2 FYNNEI. The CDR3 is made up of 18 amino acids.